Detailed here is one TCR beta chain. Its specificity is unknown. The data belong to a study of T cell responses to AZD1222 COVID-19 vaccine. Study-wide results and limits: An increase in Spike-specific TCR breadth and depth was observed after two AZD1222 doses.

Germline-derived CDR1 and CDR2 are LNHDA and SQIVND (reference sequence). The V segment lost 0 bases and the J segment 2 bases; nucleotides outside the gene matches: 1. CDR3 size: 16 residues. Produced via immunoSEQ multiplex PCR; TCRdb's table is partial and in-frame only. The repertoire holds 130,000 to 150,000 clones, with roughly nine tenths as singletons. Sequences were derived from peripheral blood, sampled 28 days after the second AZD1222 dose. This chain uses TRBV19 with TRBJ2-7; 13 bases are shared with TRBD2. This TCR came from an adult who received the AZD1222 COVID-19 vaccine. As DNA, the CDR3 is TGTGCCAGTAGTATAGAAGGACTAGCGGGAGCCTACGAGCAGTACTTC. Translated: CASSIEGLAGAYEQYF.